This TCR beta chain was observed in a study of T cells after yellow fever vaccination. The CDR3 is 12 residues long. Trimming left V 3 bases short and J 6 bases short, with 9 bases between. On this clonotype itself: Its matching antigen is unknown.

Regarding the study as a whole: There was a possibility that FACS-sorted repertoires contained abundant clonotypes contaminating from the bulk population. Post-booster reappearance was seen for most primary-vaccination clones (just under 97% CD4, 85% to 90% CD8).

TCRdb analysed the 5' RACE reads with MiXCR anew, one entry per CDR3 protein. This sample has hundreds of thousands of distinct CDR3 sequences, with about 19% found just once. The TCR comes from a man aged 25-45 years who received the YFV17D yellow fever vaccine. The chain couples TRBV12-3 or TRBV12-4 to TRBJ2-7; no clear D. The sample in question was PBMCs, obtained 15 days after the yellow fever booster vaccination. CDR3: CASSFSPFEQYF. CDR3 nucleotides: TGTGCCAGCAGTTTTAGTCCGTTCGAGCAGTACTTC.